The present entry profiles one T cell receptor (beta chain) with its context. These data come from a study of PD-1 blockade in classical Hodgkin lymphoma. Study information: Patients were treated with nivolumab at 3 mg/kg, and this was given intravenously every 2 weeks.

As for time point: cycle 4 day 1 (C4D1), after 6 weeks of nivolumab. Each patient experienced a relapse that followed autologous stem cell transplantation, and brentuximab vedotin exposure varied. Repertoires were generated with immunoSEQ multiplex PCR, while TCRdb's copy carries only in-frame clones and drops some. The repertoire consists of around 92,000 clones, with approximately 86% occurring once and the leading ten covering over 15%. The V gene lost 4 bases and the J gene lost 3 bases, with 13 bases spanning the gap. Germline V CDR1 and CDR2: SEHNR, FQNEAQ (reference sequence). The CDR3 consists of 14 residues.

Specimen: peripheral blood mononuclear cells (PBMCs), collected before the fourth cycle of nivolumab. The J gene is TRBJ2-7, the V gene TRBV7-9; TRBD1 is a possible D gene (6 bases). This TCR derives from a human donor with classical Hodgkin lymphoma. The CDR3 here is CASSSRTEDYEQYF. The CDR3 coding sequence is TGTGCCAGCAGCTCCCGGACAGAAGACTACGAGCAGTACTTC.